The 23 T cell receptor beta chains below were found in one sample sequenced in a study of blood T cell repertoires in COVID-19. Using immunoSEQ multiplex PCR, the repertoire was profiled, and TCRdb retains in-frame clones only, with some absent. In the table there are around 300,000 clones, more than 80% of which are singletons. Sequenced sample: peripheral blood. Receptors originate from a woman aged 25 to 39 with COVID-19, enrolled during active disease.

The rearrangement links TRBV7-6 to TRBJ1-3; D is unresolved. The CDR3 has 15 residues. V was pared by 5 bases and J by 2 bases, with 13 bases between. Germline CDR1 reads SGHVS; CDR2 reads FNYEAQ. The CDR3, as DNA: TGTGCCAGCAGCGCGGGTTCAGGCCCTGGAAACACCATATATTTT. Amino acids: CASSAGSGPGNTIYF.

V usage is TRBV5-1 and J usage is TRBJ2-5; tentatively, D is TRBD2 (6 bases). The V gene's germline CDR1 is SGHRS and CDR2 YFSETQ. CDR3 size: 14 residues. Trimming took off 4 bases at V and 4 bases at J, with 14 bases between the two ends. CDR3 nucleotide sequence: TGCGCCAGCAGCGACGAAGCGGGTGTAGAGACCCAGTACTTC. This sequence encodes CASSDEAGVETQYF.

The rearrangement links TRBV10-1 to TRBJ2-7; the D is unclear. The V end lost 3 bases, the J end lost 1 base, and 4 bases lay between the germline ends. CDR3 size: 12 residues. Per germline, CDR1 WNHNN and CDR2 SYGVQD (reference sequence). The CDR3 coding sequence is TGCGCCAGCAGTGAAACTTCCTACGAGCAGTACTTC. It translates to CASSETSYEQYF.

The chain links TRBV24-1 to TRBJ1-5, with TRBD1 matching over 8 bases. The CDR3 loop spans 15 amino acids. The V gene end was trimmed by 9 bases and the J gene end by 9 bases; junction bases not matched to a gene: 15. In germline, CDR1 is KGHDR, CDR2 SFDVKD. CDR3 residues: CATASGQAPSGPQHF. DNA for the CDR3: TGTGCCACCGCCTCGGGACAGGCCCCGTCCGGGCCCCAGCATTTT.

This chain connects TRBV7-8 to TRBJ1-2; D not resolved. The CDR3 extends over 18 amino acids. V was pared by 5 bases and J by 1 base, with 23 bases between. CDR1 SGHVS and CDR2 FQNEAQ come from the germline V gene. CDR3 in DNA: TGTGCCAGCAGCGCCCGCCCCCATATAAAAAGCAATAACTATGGCTACACCTTC. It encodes CASSARPHIKSNNYGYTF.

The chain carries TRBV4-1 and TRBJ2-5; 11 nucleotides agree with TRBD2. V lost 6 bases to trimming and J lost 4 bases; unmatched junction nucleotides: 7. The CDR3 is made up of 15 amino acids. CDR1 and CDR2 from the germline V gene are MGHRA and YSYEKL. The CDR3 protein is CASSRRLAGLETQYF. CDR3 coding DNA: TGCGCCAGCAGTCGAAGACTAGCGGGACTAGAGACCCAGTACTTC.

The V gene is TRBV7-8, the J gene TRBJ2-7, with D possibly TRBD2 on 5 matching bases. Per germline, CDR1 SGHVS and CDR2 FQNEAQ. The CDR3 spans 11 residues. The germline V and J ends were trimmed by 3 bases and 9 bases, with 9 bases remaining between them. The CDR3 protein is CASSFRDGQYF. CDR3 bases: TGTGCCAGCAGCTTTCGGGATGGGCAGTACTTC.

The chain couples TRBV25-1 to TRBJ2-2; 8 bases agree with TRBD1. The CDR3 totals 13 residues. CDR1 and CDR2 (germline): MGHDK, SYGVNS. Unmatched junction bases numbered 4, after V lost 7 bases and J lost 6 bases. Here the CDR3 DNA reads TGTGCCAGCATAGGGACAGGCCCCGGGGAGCTGTTTTTT. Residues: CASIGTGPGELFF.

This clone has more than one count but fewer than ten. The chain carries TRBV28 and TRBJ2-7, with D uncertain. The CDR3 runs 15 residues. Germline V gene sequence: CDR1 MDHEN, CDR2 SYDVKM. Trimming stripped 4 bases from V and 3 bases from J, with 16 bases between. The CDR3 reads CASSWWWQSVYEQYF. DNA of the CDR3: TGTGCCAGCAGTTGGTGGTGGCAGTCTGTCTACGAGCAGTACTTC.

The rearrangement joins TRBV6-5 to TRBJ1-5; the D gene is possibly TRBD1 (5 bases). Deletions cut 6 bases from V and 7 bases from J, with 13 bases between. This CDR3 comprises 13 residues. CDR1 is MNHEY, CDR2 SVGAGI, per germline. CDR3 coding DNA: TGTGCCAGCAGGGTAAGGGGCGGACAGCCCCAGCATTTT. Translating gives CASRVRGGQPQHF.

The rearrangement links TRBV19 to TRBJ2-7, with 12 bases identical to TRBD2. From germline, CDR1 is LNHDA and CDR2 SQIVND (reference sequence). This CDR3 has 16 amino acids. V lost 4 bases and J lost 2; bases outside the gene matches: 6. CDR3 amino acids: CASSTERTSGAYEQYF. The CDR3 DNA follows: TGTGCCAGTAGTACCGAACGGACTAGCGGGGCCTACGAGCAGTACTTC. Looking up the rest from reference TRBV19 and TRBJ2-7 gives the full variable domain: DGGITQSPKYLFRKEGQNVTLSCEQNLNHDAMYWYRQDPGQGLRLIYYSQIVNDFQKGDIAEGYSVSREKKESFPLTVTSAQKNPTAFYLCASSTERTSGAYEQYFGPGTRLTVT.

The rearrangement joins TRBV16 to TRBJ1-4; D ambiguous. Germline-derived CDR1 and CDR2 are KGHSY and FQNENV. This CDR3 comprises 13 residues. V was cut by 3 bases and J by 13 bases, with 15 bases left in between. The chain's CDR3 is CASSHLSGYGLFF. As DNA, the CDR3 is TGTGCCAGCAGCCATCTGTCGGGGTATGGACTGTTTTTT.

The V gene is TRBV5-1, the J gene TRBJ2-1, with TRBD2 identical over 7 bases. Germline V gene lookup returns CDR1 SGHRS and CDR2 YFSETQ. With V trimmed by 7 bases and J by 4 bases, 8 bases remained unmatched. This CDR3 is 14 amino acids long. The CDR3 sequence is CASGSGNLYNEQFF. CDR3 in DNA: TGCGCCAGCGGCAGCGGGAATTTGTACAATGAGCAGTTCTTC.

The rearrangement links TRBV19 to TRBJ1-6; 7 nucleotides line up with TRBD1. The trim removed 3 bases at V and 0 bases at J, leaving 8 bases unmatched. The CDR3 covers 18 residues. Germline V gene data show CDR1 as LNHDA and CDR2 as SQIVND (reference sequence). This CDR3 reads CASSMQGDLSSYNSPLHF. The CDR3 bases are TGTGCCAGTAGTATGCAGGGGGATCTGAGCTCCTATAATTCACCCCTCCACTTT. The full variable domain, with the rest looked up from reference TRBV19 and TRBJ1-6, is DGGITQSPKYLFRKEGQNVTLSCEQNLNHDAMYWYRQDPGQGLRLIYYSQIVNDFQKGDIAEGYSVSREKKESFPLTVTSAQKNPTAFYLCASSMQGDLSSYNSPLHFGNGTRLTVT.

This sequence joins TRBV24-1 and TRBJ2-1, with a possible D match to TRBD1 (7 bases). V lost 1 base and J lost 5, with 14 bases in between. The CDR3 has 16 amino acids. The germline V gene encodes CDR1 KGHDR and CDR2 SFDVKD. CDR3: CATSDFFRGVDNEQFF. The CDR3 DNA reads TGTGCCACCAGTGATTTCTTCAGGGGGGTGGACAATGAGCAGTTCTTC.

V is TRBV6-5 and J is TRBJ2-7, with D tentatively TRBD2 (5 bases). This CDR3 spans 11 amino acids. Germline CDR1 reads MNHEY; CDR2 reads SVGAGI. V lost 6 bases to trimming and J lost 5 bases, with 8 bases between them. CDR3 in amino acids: CASREDHEQYF. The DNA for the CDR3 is TGTGCCAGCAGGGAGGACCACGAGCAGTACTTC.

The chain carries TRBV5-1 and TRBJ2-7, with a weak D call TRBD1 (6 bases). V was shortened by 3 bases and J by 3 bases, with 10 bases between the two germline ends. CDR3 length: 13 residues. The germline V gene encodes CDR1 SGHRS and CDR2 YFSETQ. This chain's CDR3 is CASSSQGLYEQYF. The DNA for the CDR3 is TGCGCCAGCAGCTCCCAGGGGCTCTACGAGCAGTACTTC. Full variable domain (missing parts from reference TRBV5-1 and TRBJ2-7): KAGVTQTPRYLIKTRGQQVTLSCSPISGHRSVSWYQQTPGQGLQFLFEYFSETQRNKGNFPGRFSGRQFSNSRSEMNVSTLELGDSALYLCASSSQGLYEQYFGPGTRLTVT.

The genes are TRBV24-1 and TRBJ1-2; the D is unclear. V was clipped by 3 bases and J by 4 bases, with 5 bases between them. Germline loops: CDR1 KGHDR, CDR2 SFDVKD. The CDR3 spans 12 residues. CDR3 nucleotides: TGTGCCACCAGTGATGAGGTCTATGGCTACACCTTC. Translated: CATSDEVYGYTF.

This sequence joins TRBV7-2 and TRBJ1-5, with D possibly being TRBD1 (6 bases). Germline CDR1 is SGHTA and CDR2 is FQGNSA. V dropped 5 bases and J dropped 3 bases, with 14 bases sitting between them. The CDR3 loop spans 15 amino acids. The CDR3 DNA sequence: TGTGCCAGCAGCCCGACAGGTTCCCACAATCAGCCCCAGCATTTT. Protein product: CASSPTGSHNQPQHF.

The CDR3 bases are TGTGCCAGCAGCCAAGACCCGGGAGGGGTGGTGAATGAGCAGTTCTTC. It translates to CASSQDPGGVVNEQFF. The chain is built from TRBV3-1 (or the pseudogene TRBV3-2) and TRBJ2-1; 8 bases match TRBD2. The J segment lost 7 bases and the V segment lost 0 bases, leaving 8 bases of the junction unmatched. Per germline, CDR1 LGHDT and CDR2 YNNKEL (reference sequence). This CDR3 contains 16 residues.

The CDR3 here is CASRGLAANTDTQYF. As DNA, the CDR3 is TGTGCCAGCAGGGGACTAGCGGCCAACACAGATACGCAGTATTTT. V and J are TRBV28 and TRBJ2-3; 11 bases map to TRBD2. Germline CDR1 reads MDHEN; CDR2 reads SYDVKM. V shed 6 bases, J shed 2 bases, and the junction held 4 bases outside the gene matches. This CDR3 is 15 amino acids long.

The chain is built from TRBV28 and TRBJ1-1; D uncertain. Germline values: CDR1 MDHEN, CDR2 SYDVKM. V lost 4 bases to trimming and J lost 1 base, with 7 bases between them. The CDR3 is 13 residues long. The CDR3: CASSSSGNTEAFF. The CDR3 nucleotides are TGTGCCAGCAGTTCCTCAGGGAACACTGAAGCTTTCTTT.

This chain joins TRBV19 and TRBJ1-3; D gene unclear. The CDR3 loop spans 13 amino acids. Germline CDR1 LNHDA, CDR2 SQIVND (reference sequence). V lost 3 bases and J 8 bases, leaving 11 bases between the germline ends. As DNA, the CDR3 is TGTGCCAGTAGTATTTCCGGGAGGGACACCATATATTTT. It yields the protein CASSISGRDTIYF. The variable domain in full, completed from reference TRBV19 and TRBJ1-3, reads DGGITQSPKYLFRKEGQNVTLSCEQNLNHDAMYWYRQDPGQGLRLIYYSQIVNDFQKGDIAEGYSVSREKKESFPLTVTSAQKNPTAFYLCASSISGRDTIYFGEGSWLTVV.